The rows below give T cell receptor beta chains drawn from one sample of a study of blood T cell repertoires in COVID-19. TCRdb's table, derived via immunoSEQ multiplex PCR, lists solely in-frame clones and lacks some. This sample has about 40,000 clones, with about four fifths found just once. Input material: peripheral blood. Receptors were obtained from a woman aged 55-75 years with acute or convalescent COVID-19. CDR3s include the opening cysteine and the closing phenylalanine or tryptophan. The order of the fields is clone size, J gene, D gene, CDR3 length, V gene, CDR3 protein, CDR3 DNA. The D gene is left open where the match is weak. Some rows have no size entry. The others give once, few or many, or a class for an expanded clone.

NA	TRBJ1-2	NA	14	TRBV24-1	CATSDRGGNYGYTF	TGTGCCACCAGTGATCGAGGAGGGAACTATGGCTACACCTTC
once	TRBJ2-5	TRBD2	15	TRBV11-2	CASSLGLAGRETQYF	TGTGCCAGCAGCTTGGGGCTAGCGGGCCGGGAGACCCAGTACTTC
NA	TRBJ1-6	NA	16	TRBV19	CASSISSLRGSRSIHF	TGTGCCAGTAGCATATCTTCGTTGCGGGGGAGCAGGTCTATCCACTTT
NA	TRBJ2-3	NA	13	TRBV12-3/TRBV12-4	CASALGEVDTQYF	TGTGCCAGCGCGTTAGGGGAGGTAGATACGCAGTATTTT
NA	TRBJ1-5	TRBD1	13	TRBV2	CASSGQGFQPQHF	TGTGCCAGCAGTGGACAGGGGTTTCAGCCCCAGCATTTT
once	TRBJ1-4	NA	13	TRBV19	CASSPGLSEKLFF	TGTGCCAGTAGCCCGGGACTTAGTGAAAAACTGTTTTTT
NA	TRBJ2-1	TRBD1	15	TRBV2	CASSGTATIYNEQFF	TGTGCCAGCAGCGGGACAGCGACCATCTACAATGAGCAGTTCTTC
NA	TRBJ1-2	TRBD1	13	TRBV29-1	CSVEGDSNYGYTF	TGCAGCGTTGAAGGGGACAGTAACTATGGCTACACCTTC
NA	TRBJ2-6	TRBD1	18	TRBV7-2	CASSRTGGTIYGANVLTF	TGTGCCAGCAGTCGTACAGGGGGCACAATCTATGGGGCCAACGTCCTGACTTTC
NA	TRBJ1-1	NA	14	TRBV28	CASRLAAADTEAFF	TGTGCCAGCAGGCTAGCAGCGGCGGACACTGAAGCTTTCTTT
NA	TRBJ2-7	TRBD2	16	TRBV27	CASSSTLLAGVSEQYF	TGTGCCAGCAGTTCCACCCTACTAGCGGGAGTCAGCGAGCAGTACTTC
once	TRBJ2-5	NA	15	TRBV5-4	CASSLRDFREETQYF	TGTGCCAGCAGCTTACGGGACTTTCGCGAAGAGACCCAGTACTTC
NA	TRBJ1-4	TRBD1	15	TRBV3-1/TRBV3-2	CASSQDLTGYEKLFF	TGTGCCAGCAGCCAAGATTTGACAGGGTACGAAAAACTGTTTTTT
once	TRBJ2-5	NA	17	TRBV7-8	CASSLARGPRRAETQYF	TGTGCCAGCAGCTTAGCGCGGGGGCCTAGGCGGGCAGAGACCCAGTACTTC
once	TRBJ2-1	TRBD2	16	TRBV4-2	CASSQVSLAGYGEQFF	TGTGCCAGCAGCCAAGTTTCGCTAGCGGGATACGGTGAGCAGTTCTTC
NA	TRBJ2-7	TRBD1	15	TRBV6-6	CASSHRDRDVEEQYF	TGTGCCAGCAGTCACCGGGACAGGGATGTCGAGGAGCAGTACTTC
NA	TRBJ2-3	TRBD2	16	TRBV4-1	CASSQVKASGTDTQYF	TGCGCCAGCAGCCAAGTTAAGGCTAGCGGAACAGATACGCAGTATTTT
NA	TRBJ2-1	TRBD2	14	TRBV9	CASKRTSGAGEQFF	TGTGCCAGCAAGAGAACTAGCGGGGCGGGAGAGCAGTTCTTC
NA	TRBJ1-1	NA	13	TRBV11-2	CASSLRGRAEAFF	TGTGCCAGCAGCTTAAGGGGGAGGGCTGAAGCTTTCTTT
once	TRBJ2-3	NA	13	TRBV7-6	CASSLGPGDTQYF	TGTGCCAGCAGCTTAGGGCCCGGGGATACGCAGTATTTT
few	TRBJ1-1	NA	15	TRBV5-1	CASSLGDSESTEAFF	TGCGCCAGCAGCTTGGGAGACTCGGAGAGCACTGAAGCTTTCTTT
NA	TRBJ1-1	TRBD1	17	TRBV27	CASSLSAGTGVATEAFF	TGTGCCAGCAGTTTATCCGCCGGGACAGGGGTGGCCACTGAAGCTTTCTTT
NA	TRBJ2-6	NA	19	TRBV4-1	CASSDLTRVLLPGANVLTF	TGCGCCAGCAGCGACCTGACCAGGGTGCTGCTTCCTGGGGCCAACGTCCTGACTTTC
NA	TRBJ1-6	TRBD1	13	TRBV25-1	CATRDRGNSPLHF	TGTGCCACCCGAGACAGGGGTAATTCACCCCTCCACTTT
NA	TRBJ2-3	NA	14	TRBV4-2	CASSQLGHTDTQYF	TGTGCCAGCAGCCAACTGGGCCACACAGATACGCAGTATTTT
NA	TRBJ1-5	NA	17	TRBV4-1	CASSQDWTVSGNQPQHF	TGCGCCAGCAGCCAAGATTGGACAGTATCGGGCAATCAGCCCCAGCATTTT